This T cell receptor beta chain was sequenced in a study of T cell changes during pregnancy in multiple sclerosis. Germline loops: CDR1 MGHRA, CDR2 YSYEKL. V was clipped by 4 bases and J by 4 bases, with 16 bases between them. This CDR3 has 15 residues. Sequencing was performed with immunoSEQ multiplex PCR; in TCRdb, only in-frame clones are kept and a portion is missing. The sample yields approximately 100,000 clones, under 95% seen once. This clonotype was obtained from a female donor with multiple sclerosis, enrolled in a pregnancy study. The sequencing used peripheral blood, collected after pregnancy. The rearrangement joins TRBV4-1 to TRBJ1-2; D perhaps matches TRBD1 (5 bases). The CDR3 bases are TGCGCCAGCAGCCTTCCCGGTGGGGCAGCCTATGGCTACACCTTC. It specifies CASSLPGGAAYGYTF.